This T cell receptor (beta chain) was sequenced for a study of T cell changes during pregnancy in multiple sclerosis. Here immunoSEQ multiplex PCR was the method, and the copy in TCRdb shows in-frame clones only, minus some. The data hold about 100,000 clones, with more than 85% observed a single time. This CDR3 region has 15 residues. Germline values: CDR1 SGHTA, CDR2 FQGNSA. V was shortened by 6 bases and J by 0 bases, with 15 bases between the two germline ends. The clonotype originates from a female donor with multiple sclerosis, enrolled in a pregnancy study. The gene calls are TRBV7-2 and TRBJ2-7, with D tentatively TRBD2 (6 bases). The starting material was peripheral blood, obtained in the second trimester of pregnancy. The CDR3 region has the DNA TGTGCCAGCAGTTCTTTCCTAGCGAACTCCTACGAGCAGTACTTC. Its protein is CASSSFLANSYEQYF. Based on the CDR3 plus reference TRBV7-2 and TRBJ2-7, the full variable domain is GAGVSQSPSNKVTEKGKDVELRCDPISGHTALYWYRQSLGQGLEFLIYFQGNSAPDKSGLPSDRFSAERTGGSVSTLTIQRTQQEDSAVYLCASSSFLANSYEQYFGPGTRLTVT.